The 17 T cell receptor beta chains below all came from one sample that was sequenced in a study of metastatic and nonmetastatic thyroid tumors. TCRdb reanalyzed the PCR reads with MiXCR. Of thousands of clones listed, roughly 40% are singletons. Ahead of thyroid surgery, no patient had received treatment of any kind. Sequencing input: tumor tissue. These receptors all come from a male donor with papillary thyroid cancer or a benign thyroid nodule (not recorded which). Some clones in this sample may be carry-over from other donors' samples.

The CDR3 region is CASSLGGATEAFF. The CDR3 region has the DNA TGTGCCAGCAGCTTGGGGGGAGCGACTGAAGCTTTCTTT. V is TRBV7-2 and J is TRBJ1-1; D is perhaps TRBD1 (5 bases). The CDR3 spans 13 residues. The V and J ends lost 3 bases and 5 bases respectively, with 10 bases between them. Germline CDR1 is SGHTA and CDR2 is FQGNSA.

The chain couples TRBV11-2 to TRBJ1-1, with 7 bases fitting TRBD1. The V gene end was trimmed by 4 bases and the J gene end by 6 bases; junction bases not matched to a gene: 8. CDR1 and CDR2 (germline): SGHAT, FQNNGV. The CDR3 extends over 14 amino acids. The CDR3 sequence is CASSSYLDRPEAFF. The CDR3 nucleotides read TGTGCCAGCAGCTCATACCTGGACAGGCCTGAAGCTTTCTTT.

Comment on this clone: Germline is not matched at one junction end, which may reflect a read error. This chain joins TRBV28 and TRBJ2-7, with 8 bases identical to TRBD1. Germline assignment: CDR1 MDHEN and CDR2 SYDVKM. The CDR3 is made up of 14 amino acids. CDR3 in amino acids: CASSHRTGNYEHYF. CDR3 nucleotides: TGTGCCAGCAGTCACCGGACAGGGAACTACGAGCATTACTTC. Variable domain in full (rest from reference TRBV28 and TRBJ2-7): DVKVTQSSRYLVKRTGEKVFLECVQDMDHENMFWYRQDPGLGLRLIYFSYDVKMKEKGDIPEGYSVSREKKERFSLILESASTNQTSMYLCASSHRTGNYEHYFGPGTRLTVT.

By share, this clone counts as medium-sized (0.01 to 0.1%). V is TRBV12-3 or TRBV12-4 and J is TRBJ1-1; 9 positions match TRBD1. This CDR3 contains 14 residues. After removal of 4 bases from V and 5 bases from J, the junction contained 5 bases not matched to a gene. The CDR3 region is CASSWTGEGTEAFF. The CDR3 nucleotides are TGTGCCAGCAGTTGGACAGGGGAGGGAACTGAAGCTTTCTTT.

This clone was counted at least ten times. This sample includes further DNA sequences coding for the same CDR3. The rearrangement uses TRBV11-3 and TRBJ1-1, with D maybe TRBD1 (6 bases). Trimming left V 5 bases short and J 1 base short, with 11 bases between. Germline V gene data show CDR1 as SGHNT and CDR2 as YENEEA. The CDR3 consists of 14 residues. The CDR3 spells CASSLGGPNTEAFF. The CDR3 DNA sequence: TGTGCCAGCAGCCTCGGGGGCCCGAACACTGAAGCTTTCTTT.

The V and J genes are TRBV7-9 and TRBJ2-3, with 10 bases fitting TRBD1. Germline V CDR1 and CDR2: SEHNR, FQNEAQ (reference sequence). The CDR3 runs 14 residues. After removal of 5 bases from V and 4 bases from J, the junction contained 3 bases not matched to a gene. The CDR3 sequence: CASSRGTGADTQYF. DNA of the CDR3: TGTGCCAGCAGCCGCGGGACAGGGGCAGATACGCAGTATTTT.

The genes are TRBV4-1 and TRBJ2-7, with D perhaps TRBD2 (5 bases). This CDR3 has 13 residues. With 2 bases removed from V and 6 bases from J, the gap between germline ends came to 11 bases. Germline V lookup: CDR1 MGHRA, CDR2 YSYEKL. The CDR3, as DNA: TGCGCCAGCAGCCAAAACCTAGCAACCGAGCAGTACTTC. Its translation is CASSQNLATEQYF.

This clone is categorized as medium-sized. The V and J genes are TRBV28 and TRBJ1-4; D not certain. The CDR3 is made up of 14 amino acids. Trimming stripped 7 bases from V and 7 bases from J, with 16 bases between. Germline V gene data show CDR1 as MDHEN and CDR2 as SYDVKM. The CDR3 sequence is CASIRTVGREKLFF. The DNA of the CDR3 is TGTGCCAGCATCAGGACCGTAGGGCGTGAAAAACTGTTTTTT.

This chain connects TRBV18 to TRBJ1-1; 7 positions match TRBD1. CDR3 size: 14 residues. V shed 3 bases and J 1 base; nucleotides not matched to a gene: 2. CDR1 is KGHSH and CDR2 is LQKENI in the germline V gene. The CDR3 DNA follows: TGTGCCAGCTCACCCAGGGGGGGGAACACTGAAGCTTTCTTT. Its protein is CASSPRGGNTEAFF. The entire variable domain, with the rest obtained from reference TRBV18 and TRBJ1-1, is as follows: NAGVMQNPRHLVRRRGQEARLRCSPMKGHSHVYWYRQLPEEGLKFMVYLQKENIIDESGMPKERFSAEFPKEGPSILRIQQVVRGDSAAYFCASSPRGGNTEAFFGQGTRLTVV.

This chain connects TRBV6-2 or TRBV6-3 to TRBJ2-2, with D tentatively TRBD1 (5 bases). The germline V and J ends were trimmed by 2 bases and 5 bases, with 9 bases remaining between them. CDR1 and CDR2 from the germline V gene are MNHEY and SVGEGT. This CDR3 region has 14 residues. The CDR3 here is CASSYATETGELFF. The DNA of the CDR3 is TGTGCCAGCAGTTACGCGACAGAGACCGGGGAGCTGTTTTTT.

The V gene is TRBV6-2 or TRBV6-3, the J gene TRBJ2-1, with D uncertain. The germline gives CDR1 MNHEY, CDR2 SVGEGT. This CDR3 region has 12 residues. V shed 6 bases and J shed 9 bases, with 12 bases lying between them. The CDR3 coding sequence is TGTGCCAGCAGGACCGGATCGAGTGAGCAGTTCTTC. This encodes CASRTGSSEQFF.

This clone was detected a few times. The chain recombines TRBV20-1 with TRBJ2-3; TRBD2 agrees at 7 bases. The CDR3 length is 13 residues. V was pared by 4 bases and J by 0 bases, with 1 base of the junction left unmatched. Looked up from germline, CDR1 is DFQATT and CDR2 is SNEGSKA (reference sequence). The CDR3 is CSATSGSTDTQYF. CDR3 nucleotides: TGCAGTGCTACTAGCGGAAGCACAGATACGCAGTATTTT.

The CDR3 loop is CASGGSGARSNQPQHF. The CDR3 nucleotides are TGTGCCAGTGGAGGGTCCGGGGCGAGGAGCAATCAGCCCCAGCATTTT. The rearrangement links TRBV2 to TRBJ1-5; D possibly corresponds to TRBD1 (5 bases). V lost 9 bases to trimming and J lost 1 base, with 19 bases between them. The CDR3 is made up of 16 amino acids. Germline-derived CDR1 and CDR2 are SNHLY and FYNNEI.

V is TRBV12-3 or TRBV12-4 and J is TRBJ2-7; possible D gene TRBD1, 5 bases. This CDR3 is 14 amino acids long. V shed 5 bases and J shed 3 bases, with 14 bases lying between them. In DNA form, the CDR3 reads TGTGCCAGCAGTCTCGCAAGACAGCACTACGAGCAGTACTTC. Residues: CASSLARQHYEQYF.

This clone was recorded once. CDR3 in amino acids: CASSFGPNTIYF. DNA of the CDR3: TGTGCCAGCAGCTTCGGGCCAAACACCATATATTTT. The chain is built from TRBV11-2 and TRBJ1-3, with D unresolved. The V and J ends lost 3 bases and 6 bases respectively, with 6 bases between them. The CDR3 runs to 12 residues. Germline CDR1 reads SGHAT; CDR2 reads FQNNGV.

The genes are TRBV30 and TRBJ1-2; D may be TRBD1 (6 bases). Trimming took off 8 bases at V and 4 bases at J, with 14 bases between the two ends. CDR1 GTSNPN and CDR2 SVGIG come from the germline V gene (reference sequence). The CDR3 runs to 12 residues. The CDR3 region is CAADRFRYGYTF. The CDR3 DNA reads as TGTGCCGCAGACAGGTTCCGCTATGGCTACACCTTC.

The chain couples TRBV5-1 to TRBJ2-5; 7 bases align to TRBD2. With 7 bases clipped from V and 1 base from J, the junction kept 4 bases outside the gene matches. The CDR3 is 13 residues long. CDR1 is SGHRS and CDR2 is YFSETQ in the germline V gene. CDR3 DNA: TGCGCCAGCGCGGGCGGGGGCCAAGAGACCCAGTACTTC. Its protein is CASAGGGQETQYF.